The clone carrying this T cell receptor (beta chain) was recorded many times. Other DNA sequences within the sample encode an identical CDR3. In the CD4+ fraction, cells were divided into CD45RA+ naive and CD45RA-negative memory subsets. This entry belongs to a study of shared clonotypes between healthy human individuals. The CDR3 runs to 12 residues. Germline V gene sequence: CDR1 SGHRS, CDR2 YFSETQ. V lost 2 bases and J lost 0, with 1 base in between. Per the study methods: Filtering differed because ImmunoSEQ produced junction-only sequences that carried no quality scores. Measured with immunoSEQ multiplex PCR; TCRdb has only the in-frame clones, and not every one. The DNA gave D and trimming, while V, J and clone size come from that table. The sample gives hundreds of thousands of clones, about 80% of which show up once; 1.5% to 2% is in the top ten.

The receptor was isolated from a woman between 25 and 40 years old in good health. The sample consisted of memory CD4+ T cells sorted from blood. Noted subset: CD45RA-negative fraction. J is TRBJ2-3 and V is TRBV5-1; D is unclear. CDR3 coding DNA: TGCGCCAGCAGCTTAAGCACAGATACGCAGTATTTT. It encodes CASSLSTDTQYF.